The 26 T cell receptor beta chains below all came from one sample that was sequenced in a study of blood T cells in healthy people across ages. Primed by a sample-barcoded 5' primer and a J-beta primer mix, a second PCR proceeded for roughly 6 to 12 cycles. TCRdb processed the 5' RACE reads anew with MiXCR; each CDR3 protein has one entry. The data show about 970,000 distinct CDR3 sequences, with roughly 47% seen just once and roughly a fifth held by the top ten. What was sequenced was blood. All receptors derive from a woman aged 55-70 years in good health.

The chain recombines TRBV2 with TRBJ2-7; D is ambiguous. The DNA matches TRBJ2-5 better at its end, which makes the J call doubtful. The CDR3 has 14 amino acids. CDR1 SNHLY and CDR2 FYNNEI come from the germline V gene. CDR3 protein: CASTIGPMRETQYF. The CDR3 DNA is TGTGCCAGCACCATTGGCCCTATGAGAGAGACCCAGTACTTC.

The rearrangement joins TRBV20-1 to TRBJ2-1; possibly TRBD2 for D (6 bases). The V gene lost 6 bases and the J gene lost 7 bases, with 13 bases spanning the gap. CDR1 DFQATT and CDR2 SNEGSKA come from the germline V gene (reference sequence). This CDR3 comprises 12 residues. The CDR3: CSAPNGRNEQFF. The CDR3 nucleotides read TGCAGTGCCCCGAACGGGAGAAATGAGCAGTTCTTC.

The chain joins TRBV6-5 to TRBJ1-5; no definite D call. There are 13 residues in the CDR3. CDR1 MNHEY and CDR2 SVGAGI come from the germline V gene. V lost 2 bases and J lost 7, with 9 bases in between. CDR3 nucleotides: TGTGCCAGCAGTTACAGGATCGGACAGCCCCAGCATTTT. Translating gives CASSYRIGQPQHF.

V is TRBV6-5 and J is TRBJ2-5, with D possibly TRBD1 on 6 matching bases. V lost 2 bases and J lost 4, with 17 bases in between. CDR1 and CDR2 (germline): MNHEY, SVGAGI. This CDR3 spans 16 amino acids. The CDR3 protein is CASSYEGRAGAETQYF. For the CDR3, the DNA is TGTGCCAGCAGTTACGAGGGTCGGGCAGGGGCAGAGACCCAGTACTTC.

The chain has TRBV4-1 and TRBJ2-7; 8 positions match TRBD1. Germline values: CDR1 MGHRA, CDR2 YSYEKL. This CDR3 has 16 amino acids. J was trimmed by 5 bases and V by 1 base; bases with no gene match: 10. The CDR3 reads CASSQGVGDRSHEQYF. The CDR3 nucleotides read TGCGCCAGCAGCCAAGGTGTGGGGGACAGGTCCCACGAGCAGTACTTC.

The gene calls are TRBV28 and TRBJ2-5; 9 positions agree with TRBD2. J gave up 3 bases and V 6 bases, and 11 bases lay outside the gene matches. Germline CDR1 and CDR2: MDHEN and SYDVKM. This CDR3 spans 16 amino acids. The CDR3 reads CASRLAGQGYKETQYF. For the CDR3, the DNA is TGTGCCAGCAGACTAGCGGGCCAAGGGTACAAAGAGACCCAGTACTTC.

The sample holds a few counts of this clonotype. CDR3 coding DNA: TGTGCCAGCAGTTCCGGCCGTAGCGGGAGGTACCAAGAGACCCAGTACTTC. Translated, it gives CASSSGRSGRYQETQYF. The chain employs TRBV28 and TRBJ2-5; the match to TRBD2 covers 10 bases. V shed 4 bases and J 0 bases; nucleotides not matched to a gene: 8. This CDR3 spans 17 amino acids. CDR1 is MDHEN, CDR2 SYDVKM, per germline.

The chain combines TRBV20-1 with TRBJ2-3; 7 nucleotides line up with TRBD1. The CDR3 contains 14 residues. V trimming: 0 bases; J trimming: 5 bases; junction bases outside the gene matches: 5. Germline V gene data show CDR1 as DFQATT and CDR2 as SNEGSKA (reference sequence). The CDR3 DNA sequence: TGCAGTGCTAGAGATGTAAGGGGGCTAGATACGCAGTATTTT. This gives the protein CSARDVRGLDTQYF.

V gene TRBV7-2 combines with J gene TRBJ2-4, with 10 nucleotides matching TRBD1. With the DNA end fitting TRBJ2-7 better, the J assignment may be wrong. Germline loops: CDR1 SGHTA, CDR2 FQGNSA. The CDR3 spans 14 residues. The CDR3 spells CASGYPGQGNEQYF. The CDR3 region has the DNA TGTGCCAGCGGATATCCGGGACAGGGGAACGAGCAGTACTTC.

This clonotype came up once. The V call is TRBV4-1, the J call TRBJ2-7, with TRBD2 identical over 9 bases. Germline CDR1 MGHRA, CDR2 YSYEKL. The CDR3 loop spans 17 amino acids. V trimming: 6 bases; J trimming: 0 bases; junction bases outside the gene matches: 12. CDR3 DNA: TGCGCCAGCAGTTCCAGACTAGCGGAACTCATCTCCTACGAGCAGTACTTC. Its protein product is CASSSRLAELISYEQYF.

This chain connects TRBV7-9 to TRBJ2-1; the D gene could be TRBD1 or TRBD2 (5 bases each). V was shortened by 2 bases and J by 12 bases, with 17 bases between the two germline ends. The V gene's germline CDR1 is SEHNR and CDR2 FQNEAQ (reference sequence). CDR3 length equals 14 residues. CDR3: CASSLIGTKSGQFF. CDR3 coding DNA: TGTGCCAGCAGCTTAATCGGGACCAAATCGGGGCAGTTCTTC. Based on the CDR3 plus reference TRBV7-9 and TRBJ2-1, the full variable domain is DTGVSQNPRHKITKRGQNVTFRCDPISEHNRLYWYRQTLGQGPEFLTYFQNEAQLEKSRLLSDRFSAERPKGSFSTLEIQRTEQGDSAMYLCASSLIGTKSGQFFGPGTRLTVL.

This clonotype was counted between two and nine times. The CDR3 is CASSTPPGTGSWAQYF. CDR3 nucleotide sequence: TGTGCCAGCAGTACACCACCCGGGACAGGTTCTTGGGCCCAGTACTTC. The chain combines TRBV12-3 or TRBV12-4 with TRBJ2-5, with TRBD1 matching over 8 bases. This CDR3 spans 16 amino acids. With V trimmed by 5 bases and J by 9 bases, 17 bases remained unmatched.

For this clonotype: At one boundary the junction diverges from the germline segment, which might be a read error. The J gene is TRBJ2-3, the V gene TRBV20-1; 9 bases map to TRBD2. This CDR3 region has 17 residues. From germline, CDR1 is DFQATT and CDR2 SNEGSKA (reference sequence). CDR3 DNA sequence: TGCAGTGCCAGAGGGCTAGCGGGGTCCCCTTACACAGATACGCAGTATTTT. Its protein is CSARGLAGSPYTDTQYF.

This rearrangement joins TRBV29-1 to TRBJ2-7, with 8 bases identical to TRBD2. In germline, CDR1 is SQVTM, CDR2 ANQGSEA. With V trimmed by 1 base and J by 4 bases, 9 bases remained unmatched. CDR3 length equals 15 residues. DNA of the CDR3: TGCAGCGTTGAAGCCCCCCAGCGGGAGCGATACGAGCAGTACTTC. Residues: CSVEAPQRERYEQYF.

The rearrangement joins TRBV7-9 to TRBJ2-7; 8 nucleotides align to TRBD2. The germline V gene encodes CDR1 SEHNR and CDR2 FQNEAQ (reference sequence). The V and J ends lost 4 bases and 3 bases, in that order; junction bases with no gene match: 5. CDR3 length: 14 amino acids. The CDR3 sequence is CASSSGLGFYEQYF. The CDR3 region has the DNA TGTGCCAGCAGCTCGGGACTAGGTTTCTACGAGCAGTACTTC. Combining the CDR3 with reference TRBV7-9 and TRBJ2-7 gives the whole variable domain DTGVSQNPRHKITKRGQNVTFRCDPISEHNRLYWYRQTLGQGPEFLTYFQNEAQLEKSRLLSDRFSAERPKGSFSTLEIQRTEQGDSAMYLCASSSGLGFYEQYFGPGTRLTVT.

This clonotype was seen only a few times. The chain uses TRBV7-6 and TRBJ1-2, with D hard to call. From germline, CDR1 is SGHVS and CDR2 FNYEAQ. V was clipped by 8 bases and J by 4 bases, with 14 bases between them. The CDR3 contains 13 residues. CDR3: CASGILVGYGYTF. The DNA of the CDR3 is TGTGCCAGCGGGATTTTGGTTGGCTATGGCTACACCTTC. Supplemented by reference TRBV7-6 and TRBJ1-2, the full variable domain reads GAGVSQSPRYKVTKRGQDVALRCDPISGHVSLYWYRQALGQGPEFLTYFNYEAQQDKSGLPNDRFSAERPEGSISTLTIQRTEQRDSAMYRCASGILVGYGYTFGSGTRLTVV.

The V gene is TRBV4-3, the J gene TRBJ2-1, with D perhaps matching TRBD2 (6 bases). CDR3 size: 18 residues. V was trimmed by 0 bases and J by 1 base, leaving 16 bases between them. Looked up from germline, CDR1 is LGHNA and CDR2 is YSLEER. The DNA of the CDR3 is TGCGCCAGCAGCCAAGACCCACGGGGGACTCTTTCCTACAATGAGCAGTTCTTC. It is translated as CASSQDPRGTLSYNEQFF.

This clonotype has more than one count but fewer than ten. CDR3 DNA sequence: TGCGCCAGCAGTGAGTCGCCAGGGGGGGATACGCAGTATTTT. Translating gives CASSESPGGDTQYF. The chain links TRBV10-2 to TRBJ2-3, with D maybe TRBD1 (7 bases). This CDR3 has 14 residues. The germline V gene has CDR1 WSHSY and CDR2 SAAADI. V was pared by 0 bases and J by 6 bases, with 10 bases between.

A few counts support this clonotype. The chain links TRBV20-1 to TRBJ2-3, with D possibly being TRBD1 (6 bases). In germline, CDR1 is DFQATT, CDR2 SNEGSKA (reference sequence). V gave up 3 bases and J gave up 6 bases, with 10 bases separating them. There are 12 residues in the CDR3. CDR3 in amino acids: CSASTGFDTQYF. The CDR3 DNA follows: TGCAGTGCTAGCACAGGGTTCGATACGCAGTATTTT.

The chain employs TRBV29-1 and TRBJ1-4; 8 bases are shared with TRBD1. The germline gives CDR1 SQVTM, CDR2 ANQGSEA. The trim removed 7 bases at V and 5 bases at J, leaving 6 bases unmatched. This CDR3 is built from 13 residues. The CDR3 nucleotides read TGCAGCGCCTTAGGGACAGGAAATGAAAAACTGTTTTTT. Its protein is CSALGTGNEKLFF.

The chain combines TRBV20-1 with TRBJ2-1; 7 bases are a match to TRBD2. The V and J ends lost 0 bases and 4 bases, in that order; junction bases with no gene match: 18. Looked up from germline, CDR1 is DFQATT and CDR2 is SNEGSKA (reference sequence). This CDR3 contains 19 residues. The CDR3 loop reads CSAREPRKTLARSYNEQFF. In nucleotides, the CDR3 is TGCAGTGCTAGAGAGCCCCGAAAAACACTAGCGAGAAGTTACAATGAGCAGTTCTTC.

This clonotype showed up just a few times. The chain has TRBV6-2 or TRBV6-3 and TRBJ2-1; TRBD1 or TRBD2 may be the D gene (5 bases each). CDR1 MNHEY and CDR2 SVGEGT come from the germline V gene. The CDR3 extends over 14 amino acids. With 6 bases removed from V and 6 bases from J, the gap between germline ends came to 15 bases. CDR3 region: CASSRGEVGNEQFF. CDR3 in DNA: TGTGCCAGCAGCCGAGGGGAAGTGGGCAATGAGCAGTTCTTC.

The rearrangement joins TRBV7-8 to TRBJ2-5, with 7 positions matching TRBD1. With 4 bases clipped from V and 4 bases from J, the junction kept 12 bases outside the gene matches. This CDR3 comprises 16 residues. Looked up from germline, CDR1 is SGHVS and CDR2 is FQNEAQ. CDR3 sequence (DNA): TGTGCCAGCAGCTCCAGAGGACAGGTGGTGGGAGAGACCCAGTACTTC. Translation: CASSSRGQVVGETQYF.

The chain has TRBV15 and TRBJ2-1; D perhaps matches TRBD2 (6 bases). From germline, CDR1 is LNHNV and CDR2 YYDKDF (reference sequence). V was shortened by 6 bases and J by 7 bases, with 19 bases between the two germline ends. The CDR3 spans 15 residues. CDR3 DNA sequence: TGTGCCACCAGGCCTCCGGGACTTGGTAGTAATGAGCAGTTCTTC. This translates into CATRPPGLGSNEQFF.

The J gene is TRBJ2-1, the V gene TRBV2; D gene uncertain. The CDR3 is 16 amino acids. Per germline, CDR1 SNHLY and CDR2 FYNNEI. V dropped 7 bases and J dropped 0 bases, with 16 bases sitting between them. CDR3 sequence reads: CASTGSPTYSYNEQFF. The CDR3 region has the DNA TGTGCCAGCACCGGATCGCCTACGTACTCCTACAATGAGCAGTTCTTC.

A word on this clonotype: The junction departs from germline at one end; a sequencing error may be responsible. The J gene is TRBJ2-1, the V gene TRBV4-1, with no clear D. The germline V gene encodes CDR1 MGHRA and CDR2 YSYEKL. The CDR3 is made up of 12 amino acids. The CDR3 region has the DNA TGCGCCAGCGGCCAAGGTATCAATGAGCAGTTCTTC. Translated, it gives CASGQGINEQFF.